This TCR beta chain was captured in a study of tumor-infiltrating lymphocytes in primary liver carcinoma. Production of TCR beta cDNA used roughly 0.55 ug total RNA together with a constant-region primer. Libraries covering TCR beta were generated through three nested multiplex PCR rounds (using a slightly modified ARM-PCR). In the first two PCR rounds, TRBV1-TRBV30 forward primers were paired with a C-beta reverse primer, and each round lasted roughly 9 cycles. TCRdb fed the multiplex PCR reads into MiXCR, producing one record per CDR3 protein. Here the sample spans 75,000 to 80,000 distinct CDR3 sequences, 69% being singletons. Co-extraction of RNA and DNA was performed on 20-30 mg of unsorted bulk tissue. Turning to this clonotype: Its antigen remains unidentified.

The CDR3 is 15 amino acids. V lost 10 bases to trimming and J lost 9 bases; unmatched junction nucleotides: 11. Germline V lookup: CDR1 SNHLY, CDR2 FYNNEI. Study-level points and caveats: The study found tumor-adjacent and tumor-blood pairs overlapped less than tumor region pairs.

This clonotype originated in a man in his forties or fifties with primary liver carcinoma and hepatitis B virus infection. V usage is TRBV2 and J usage is TRBJ2-2; 13 bases map to TRBD2. Sequencing was performed on tumor-adjacent normal liver tissue. CDR3 bases: TGTGCCACCACTCGACTAGCGGGAGGAACCAGGGAGCTGTTTTTT. It translates to CATTRLAGGTRELFF. Supplemented by reference TRBV2 and TRBJ2-2, the full variable domain reads EPEVTQTPSHQVTQMGQEVILRCVPISNHLYFYWYRQILGQKVEFLVSFYNNEISEKSEIFDDQFSVERPDGSNFTLKIRSTKLEDSAMYFCATTRLAGGTRELFFGEGSRLTVL.